These T cell receptor beta chains were read from a single sample in a study of neoadjuvant nivolumab and ipilimumab in lung cancer. The assay was immunoSEQ multiplex PCR, and TCRdb's table has in-frame clones only and misses some. The repertoire has tens of thousands of clones, roughly nine tenths of them found once; the top ten carry approximately 3.3%. The source material was peripheral blood, sampled before neoadjuvant nivolumab, alone or with ipilimumab. Source of these receptors: an adult with non-small cell lung cancer. CDR3s include the opening cysteine and the closing phenylalanine or tryptophan. A D gene is named only where the DNA matches it firmly.

d_gene	v_gene	j_gene	CDR3aa	CDR3nt
NA	TRBV11-3	TRBJ2-1	CASSWESSYNEQFF	TGTGCCAGCAGCTGGGAGAGCTCCTACAATGAGCAGTTCTTC
NA	TRBV19	TRBJ1-4	CASSIGRPAREKLFF	TGTGCCAGTAGTATTGGCAGACCAGCGAGAGAAAAACTGTTTTTT
TRBD2	TRBV5-6	TRBJ2-3	CASSEVILAGASTDTQYF	TGTGCCAGCAGCGAAGTGATACTAGCGGGAGCTAGCACAGATACGCAGTATTTT
NA	TRBV19	TRBJ1-1	CASSIATVPNTEAFF	TGTGCCAGTAGTATAGCGACAGTACCTAACACTGAAGCTTTCTTT
TRBD1	TRBV4-3	TRBJ2-1	CASSRRDRDFSYNEQFF	TGCGCCAGCAGCCGGCGGGACAGGGACTTCTCCTACAATGAGCAGTTCTTC
TRBD2	TRBV19	TRBJ2-1	CASPPPGTTYNEQFF	TGTGCCAGCCCACCCCCGGGGACTACCTACAATGAGCAGTTCTTC
TRBD1	TRBV7-2	TRBJ1-2	CASSSGTGGAGYTF	TGTGCCAGCAGCTCCGGGACAGGGGGTGCTGGCTACACCTTC
TRBD1	TRBV6-4	TRBJ2-1	CASIGDRGRNEQFF	TGTGCCAGCATCGGGGACAGGGGTAGAAATGAGCAGTTCTTC
NA	TRBV4-2	TRBJ1-2	CASSQERDGGYGYTF	TGTGCCAGCAGCCAAGAGCGGGACGGAGGCTATGGCTACACCTTC
TRBD2	TRBV28	TRBJ2-7	CASRGGYEQYF	TGTGCCAGCAGGGGAGGGTACGAGCAGTACTTC
NA	TRBV5-1	TRBJ2-5	CASSLRLEGLETQYF	TGCGCCAGCAGCTTGCGGCTAGAGGGGTTGGAGACCCAGTACTTC
NA	TRBV10-3	TRBJ1-1	CAISDLPEGEAFF	TGTGCCATCAGTGACCTTCCTGAGGGCGAAGCTTTCTTT
NA	TRBV2	TRBJ1-2	CASKLDADGYTF	TGTGCCAGCAAACTCGACGCGGATGGCTACACCTTC
TRBD1	TRBV7-3	TRBJ1-1	CASSSLPPGQGDTEAFF	TGTGCCAGCAGCTCCCTACCTCCGGGACAGGGGGACACTGAAGCTTTCTTT
NA	TRBV25-1	TRBJ2-3	CASSEYGGVGSDTQYF	TGTGCCAGCAGTGAATACGGGGGAGTGGGTTCAGATACGCAGTATTTT
TRBD2	TRBV10-3	TRBJ2-5	CAISPGLAGGPFETQYF	TGTGCCATCAGTCCGGGACTAGCGGGAGGGCCCTTCGAGACCCAGTACTTC
NA	TRBV29-1	TRBJ2-7	CSVIHSGFPYEQYF	TGCAGCGTGATCCATTCAGGGTTTCCGTACGAGCAGTACTTC
NA	TRBV7-9	TRBJ2-7	CASSLWGASGGSYEQYF	TGTGCCAGCAGCTTATGGGGGGCTAGCGGAGGGAGCTACGAGCAGTACTTC
TRBD2	TRBV9	TRBJ2-3	CASRRTSGYTDTQYF	TGTGCCAGCAGGAGGACTAGCGGGTACACAGATACGCAGTATTTT